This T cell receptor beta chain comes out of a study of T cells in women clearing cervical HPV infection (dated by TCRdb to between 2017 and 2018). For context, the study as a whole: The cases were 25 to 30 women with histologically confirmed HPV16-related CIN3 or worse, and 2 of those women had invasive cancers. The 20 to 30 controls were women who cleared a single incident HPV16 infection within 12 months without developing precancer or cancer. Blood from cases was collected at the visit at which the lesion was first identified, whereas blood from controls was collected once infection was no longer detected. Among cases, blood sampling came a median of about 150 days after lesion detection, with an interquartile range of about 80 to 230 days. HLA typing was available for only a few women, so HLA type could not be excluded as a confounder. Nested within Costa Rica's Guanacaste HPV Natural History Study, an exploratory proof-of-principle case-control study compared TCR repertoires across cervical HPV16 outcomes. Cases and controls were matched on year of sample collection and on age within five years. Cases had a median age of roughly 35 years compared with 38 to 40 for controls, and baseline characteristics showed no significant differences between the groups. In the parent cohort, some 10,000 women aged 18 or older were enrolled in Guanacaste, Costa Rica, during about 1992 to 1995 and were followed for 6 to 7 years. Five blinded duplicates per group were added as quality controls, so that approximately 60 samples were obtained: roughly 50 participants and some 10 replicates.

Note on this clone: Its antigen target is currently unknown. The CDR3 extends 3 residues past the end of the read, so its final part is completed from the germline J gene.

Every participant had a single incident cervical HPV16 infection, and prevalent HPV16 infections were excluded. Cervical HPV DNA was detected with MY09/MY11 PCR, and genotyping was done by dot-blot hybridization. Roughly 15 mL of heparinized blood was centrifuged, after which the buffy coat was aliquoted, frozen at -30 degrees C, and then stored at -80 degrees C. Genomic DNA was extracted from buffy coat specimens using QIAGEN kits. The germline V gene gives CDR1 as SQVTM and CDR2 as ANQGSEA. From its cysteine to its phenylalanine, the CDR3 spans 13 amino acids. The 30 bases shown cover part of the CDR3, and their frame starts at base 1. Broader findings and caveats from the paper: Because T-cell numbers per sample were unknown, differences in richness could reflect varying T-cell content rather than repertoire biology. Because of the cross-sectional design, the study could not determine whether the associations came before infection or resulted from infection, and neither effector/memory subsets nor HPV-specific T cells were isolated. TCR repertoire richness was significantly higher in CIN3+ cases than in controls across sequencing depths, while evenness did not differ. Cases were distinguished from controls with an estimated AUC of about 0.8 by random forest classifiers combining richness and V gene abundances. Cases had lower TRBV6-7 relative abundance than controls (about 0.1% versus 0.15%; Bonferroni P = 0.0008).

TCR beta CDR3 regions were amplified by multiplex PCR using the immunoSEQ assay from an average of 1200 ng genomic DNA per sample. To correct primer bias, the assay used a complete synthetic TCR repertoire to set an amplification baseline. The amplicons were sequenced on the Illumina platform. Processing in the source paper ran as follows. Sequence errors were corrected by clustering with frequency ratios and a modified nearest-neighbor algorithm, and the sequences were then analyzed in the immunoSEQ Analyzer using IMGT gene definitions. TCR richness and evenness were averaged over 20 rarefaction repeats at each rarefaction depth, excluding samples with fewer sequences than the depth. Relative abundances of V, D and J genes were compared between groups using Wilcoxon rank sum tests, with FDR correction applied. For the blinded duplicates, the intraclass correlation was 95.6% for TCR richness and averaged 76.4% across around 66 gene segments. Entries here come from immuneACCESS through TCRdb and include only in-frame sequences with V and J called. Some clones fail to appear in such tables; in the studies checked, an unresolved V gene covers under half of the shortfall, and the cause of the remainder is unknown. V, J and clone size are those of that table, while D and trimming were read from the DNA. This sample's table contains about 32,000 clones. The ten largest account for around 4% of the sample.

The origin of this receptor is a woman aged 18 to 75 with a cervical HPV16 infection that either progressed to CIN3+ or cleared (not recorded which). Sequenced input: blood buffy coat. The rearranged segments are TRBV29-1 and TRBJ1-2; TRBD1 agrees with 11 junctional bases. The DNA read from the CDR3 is TGCACCGTGGGCGGGACAGGGGGCTATGGC. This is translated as CTVGGTGGYG. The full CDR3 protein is CTVGGTGGYGYTF.